These 20 T cell receptor beta chains were all obtained from the same sample, sequenced in a study of neurological immune-mediated disorders. TCRdb analysed the 5' RACE reads with MiXCR anew, one entry per CDR3 protein. The table lists 60,000 or so distinct CDR3 sequences, about an eighth of them singletons, with 1.5% to 2% in the top ten. Sequencing used PBMCs. All receptors derive from a man aged 55 to 70 in good health.

The J gene is TRBJ2-5, the V gene TRBV29-1; D is perhaps TRBD1 (6 bases). Trimming cost V 6 bases and J 2 bases, with 10 bases left between them. The CDR3 totals 12 residues. Germline assignment: CDR1 SQVTM and CDR2 ANQGSEA. Written as DNA, the CDR3 is TGCAGCGTGCAACAGGGACAAGAGACCCAGTACTTC. Translation: CSVQQGQETQYF.

Many counts were recorded for this clonotype. The chain has TRBV7-2 and TRBJ1-2; D remains ambiguous. Trimming cost V 0 bases and J 2 bases, with 7 bases left between them. In germline, CDR1 is SGHTA, CDR2 FQGNSA. This CDR3 has 14 amino acids. The CDR3 region is CASSLAARNYGYTF. CDR3 nucleotide sequence: TGTGCCAGCAGCTTAGCAGCCCGAAACTATGGCTACACCTTC. Looking up the rest from reference TRBV7-2 and TRBJ1-2 gives the full variable domain: GAGVSQSPSNKVTEKGKDVELRCDPISGHTALYWYRQSLGQGLEFLIYFQGNSAPDKSGLPSDRFSAERTGGSVSTLTIQRTQQEDSAVYLCASSLAARNYGYTFGSGTRLTVV.

This clonotype was observed many times. V is TRBV20-1 and J is TRBJ1-2; D is undetermined. The V end was cut by 0 bases, the J end by 8 bases, with 13 bases between. CDR3 length: 13 residues. The V gene's germline CDR1 is DFQATT and CDR2 SNEGSKA (reference sequence). The CDR3 nucleotides read TGCAGTGCTAGAGAGGGAGGCAGCCAGGGCTACACCTTC. Translating it yields CSAREGGSQGYTF.

This clonotype was recorded many times. The V gene is TRBV5-1, the J gene TRBJ1-2, with a weak D call TRBD1 (5 bases). Looked up from germline, CDR1 is SGHRS and CDR2 is YFSETQ. The CDR3 runs 16 residues. V lost 4 bases, J lost 2 bases, and 18 bases lay in between. CDR3 bases: TGCGCCAGCAGCCCACCCCCCCCCAGGGACAACTATGGCTACACCTTC. Translated, it gives CASSPPPPRDNYGYTF. Full variable domain (rest looked up from reference TRBV5-1 and TRBJ1-2): KAGVTQTPRYLIKTRGQQVTLSCSPISGHRSVSWYQQTPGQGLQFLFEYFSETQRNKGNFPGRFSGRQFSNSRSEMNVSTLELGDSALYLCASSPPPPRDNYGYTFGSGTRLTVV.

In its sample, this clonotype was seen many times. The chain joins TRBV20-1 to TRBJ2-5, with D possibly matching TRBD1 (6 bases). Germline V gene lookup returns CDR1 DFQATT and CDR2 SNEGSKA (reference sequence). The ends were cut back, 3 bases at V and 4 bases at J, with 15 bases in the middle. This CDR3 has 14 amino acids. CDR3 sequence reads: CSASPTGSRETQYF. In DNA form, the CDR3 reads TGCAGTGCTAGCCCGACAGGCAGCAGAGAGACCCAGTACTTC.

In this sample, this clonotype turned up many times. The chain uses TRBV20-1 and TRBJ1-4, with D perhaps matching TRBD1 (6 bases). CDR1 is DFQATT and CDR2 is SNEGSKA in the germline V gene (reference sequence). V gave up 0 bases and J gave up 0 bases, with 17 bases separating them. The CDR3 runs to 18 residues. The CDR3: CSARERSDRGSTNEKLFF. In DNA form, the CDR3 reads TGCAGTGCTAGAGAAAGGTCGGACAGAGGTTCAACTAATGAAAAACTGTTTTTT.

This clonotype was recorded at least ten times. The chain is built from TRBV28 and TRBJ2-1; D gene uncertain. The CDR3 totals 11 residues. Germline CDR1 MDHEN, CDR2 SYDVKM. Trimming pared 2 bases from V and 10 bases from J, leaving 6 bases between. CDR3 sequence: CASSLRREQFF. The CDR3 nucleotides read TGTGCCAGCAGTTTAAGGCGAGAGCAGTTCTTC. Variable domain in full (rest from reference TRBV28 and TRBJ2-1): DVKVTQSSRYLVKRTGEKVFLECVQDMDHENMFWYRQDPGLGLRLIYFSYDVKMKEKGDIPEGYSVSREKKERFSLILESASTNQTSMYLCASSLRREQFFGPGTRLTVL.

For this clonotype: A much larger clone sits a single nucleotide away, making a read error possible. The chain links TRBV3-1 to TRBJ2-2; D not certain. The CDR3 runs 15 residues. Germline loops: CDR1 LGHDT, CDR2 YNNKEL (reference sequence). The CDR3 nucleotides read TGTACCAGCAGCCGAAGTTCTGACAACACCGGGGAGCTGTTTTTT. It yields the protein CTSSRSSDNTGELFF.

This clonotype was recorded many times. The genes are TRBV3-1 and TRBJ2-1; no clear D gene. There are 13 residues in the CDR3. V lost 0 bases, J lost 11 bases, and 11 bases lay in between. Germline loops: CDR1 LGHDT, CDR2 YNNKEL (reference sequence). In nucleotides, the CDR3 is TGTGCCAGCAGCCAAGAGCACAGAATCAAGCAGTTCTTC. It encodes CASSQEHRIKQFF.

In this sample, this clonotype turned up many times. V and J are TRBV20-1 and TRBJ2-2, with 10 bases identical to TRBD2. Germline trimming cut 5 bases from V and 3 bases from J; bases unmatched to any gene: 6. CDR1 is DFQATT, CDR2 SNEGSKA, per germline (reference sequence). The CDR3 covers 15 residues. The CDR3 loop reads CSAASSGGYTGELFF. Written as DNA, the CDR3 is TGCAGTGCTGCTTCTAGCGGGGGCTACACCGGGGAGCTGTTTTTT.

CDR3: CSARDFGTREQYF. In DNA, the CDR3 is TGCAGTGCTAGAGATTTTGGGACGAGAGAGCAGTACTTC. The chain links TRBV20-1 to TRBJ2-7; D may match TRBD1 or TRBD2 (5 bases each). Germline assignment: CDR1 DFQATT and CDR2 SNEGSKA (reference sequence). Between the trimmed V and J ends, which lost 0 bases and 7 bases, there was a span of 13 bases. The CDR3 runs to 13 residues.

This clonotype was counted many times. This chain connects TRBV5-1 to TRBJ1-2; D perhaps matches TRBD1 (5 bases). CDR1 SGHRS and CDR2 YFSETQ come from the germline V gene. The CDR3 covers 14 residues. Trimming removed 8 bases at V and 4 bases at J, with 18 bases between. In DNA, the CDR3 is TGCGCCAGTAGCCCGGAGTGGGGACTCTATGGCTACACCTTC. Translation: CASSPEWGLYGYTF. The full variable domain, in which reference TRBV5-1 and TRBJ1-2 provide the parts outside the CDR3, is KAGVTQTPRYLIKTRGQQVTLSCSPISGHRSVSWYQQTPGQGLQFLFEYFSETQRNKGNFPGRFSGRQFSNSRSEMNVSTLELGDSALYLCASSPEWGLYGYTFGSGTRLTVV.

The sample holds many counts of this clonotype. The rearrangement links TRBV12-3 or TRBV12-4 to TRBJ2-5; TRBD2 matches at 9 bases. The CDR3 extends over 15 amino acids. Germline trimming cut 8 bases from V and 4 bases from J; bases unmatched to any gene: 11. DNA of the CDR3: TGTGCCAGCCGTCTGCGCGGGGGGGAGGGAGAGACCCAGTACTTC. It translates to CASRLRGGEGETQYF.

This clonotype was found many times. The chain couples TRBV10-3 to TRBJ1-6; unclear D gene. V lost 7 bases and J lost 5, with 6 bases in between. The CDR3 contains 12 residues. Germline lookup yields CDR1 ENHRY and CDR2 SYGVKD. The CDR3 DNA sequence: TGTGCCATCAACGAGAATAATTCACCCCTCCACTTT. Protein product: CAINENNSPLHF.

This clonotype is deemed medium-sized. The gene calls are TRBV7-2 and TRBJ1-5; D is uncertain. Germline assignment: CDR1 SGHTA and CDR2 FQGNSA. V was clipped by 3 bases and J by 2 bases, with 8 bases between them. The length of the CDR3 is 14 residues. CDR3 nucleotide sequence: TGTGCCAGCAGCTTTTCAGGCGGCAATCAGCCCCAGCATTTT. This sequence encodes CASSFSGGNQPQHF.

This clonotype was detected ten times or more. The V and J genes are TRBV5-1 and TRBJ2-3; 7 nucleotides agree with TRBD1. Germline CDR1 is SGHRS and CDR2 is YFSETQ. Trimming took 4 bases from V and 6 from J; bases not matched to a gene: 8. The CDR3 loop spans 14 amino acids. The CDR3 DNA sequence: TGCGCCAGCAGCATCTTCCCGGGACAGGATACGCAGTATTTT. It codes for CASSIFPGQDTQYF.

This clonotype was counted many times. The J gene is TRBJ1-5, the V gene TRBV4-3, with D unclear. Trimming took off 0 bases at V and 0 bases at J, with 3 bases between the two ends. The length of the CDR3 is 14 residues. Germline CDR1 and CDR2: LGHNA and YSLEER. As DNA, the CDR3 is TGCGCCAGCAGCCAAGACCTTAGCAATCAGCCCCAGCATTTT. The encoded protein is CASSQDLSNQPQHF.

This clonotype was counted ten times or more. This chain links TRBV5-6 with TRBJ2-7; D tentatively reads TRBD1 or TRBD2 (5 bases each). The CDR3 consists of 13 residues. From germline, CDR1 is SGHDT and CDR2 YYEEEE. The V gene lost 4 bases and the J gene lost 4 bases, with 12 bases spanning the gap. The CDR3 loop is CASSMGPLYEQYF. For the CDR3, the DNA is TGTGCCAGCAGCATGGGACCGCTTTACGAGCAGTACTTC. Combining the CDR3 with reference TRBV5-6 and TRBJ2-7 gives the whole variable domain DAGVTQSPTHLIKTRGQQVTLRCSPKSGHDTVSWYQQALGQGPQFIFQYYEEEERQRGNFPDRFSGHQFPNYSSELNVNALLLGDSALYLCASSMGPLYEQYFGPGTRLTVT.

There are a few counts of this clonotype. V gene TRBV5-1 combines with J gene TRBJ2-5; D is possibly TRBD1 (5 bases). This CDR3 contains 14 residues. Per germline, CDR1 SGHRS and CDR2 YFSETQ. Trimming removed 4 bases at V and 5 bases at J, with 15 bases between. CDR3 sequence reads: CASSQSGMGETQYF. CDR3 bases: TGCGCCAGCAGCCAATCAGGGATGGGGGAGACCCAGTACTTC.

This clonotype was seen ten or more times. This chain links TRBV2 with TRBJ2-7, with D possibly TRBD1 on 6 matching bases. This CDR3 is built from 12 residues. Germline CDR1 reads SNHLY; CDR2 reads FYNNEI. V dropped 7 bases and J dropped 0 bases, with 7 bases sitting between them. CDR3 coding DNA: TGTGCCAGCAAGGGGGACTCCTACGAGCAGTACTTC. Translated: CASKGDSYEQYF.